The source of this TCR beta chain is a study of T-cell reconstitution after alpha-beta-depleted transplantation in children. This clonotype was recorded a few times. Antigen specificity is unknown. Unique molecular identifiers were built into the TCRbeta library. TCRdb recomputed calls from the PCR reads with MiXCR, one row per CDR3 protein. The sample holds fewer than 350,000 distinct CDR3 sequences, about 9.5% seen once. Germline V gene lookup returns CDR1 SEHNR and CDR2 FQNEAQ (reference sequence). Trimming removed 5 bases from V and 3 bases from J; junction bases left unmatched: 12. The length of the CDR3 is 17 residues. Findings and caveats of the study: One year post-transplant, T-cell counts and diversity were largely derived from T cells produced anew. In patients about two months after transplant, alpha-beta T cells reportedly arose from several hundred expanded graft clones.

The chain employs TRBV7-9 and TRBJ2-2; TRBD2 agrees at 7 bases. Here the sequenced sample was PBMCs, taken before TCRalphabeta/CD19-depleted stem cell transplant. The sequence derives from a boy younger than two with acute myeloid leukemia, due to receive a stem cell transplant. The CDR3 loop is CASSARLAGADTGELFF. CDR3 sequence (DNA): TGTGCCAGCAGCGCCCGACTAGCCGGGGCGGACACCGGGGAGCTGTTTTTT.